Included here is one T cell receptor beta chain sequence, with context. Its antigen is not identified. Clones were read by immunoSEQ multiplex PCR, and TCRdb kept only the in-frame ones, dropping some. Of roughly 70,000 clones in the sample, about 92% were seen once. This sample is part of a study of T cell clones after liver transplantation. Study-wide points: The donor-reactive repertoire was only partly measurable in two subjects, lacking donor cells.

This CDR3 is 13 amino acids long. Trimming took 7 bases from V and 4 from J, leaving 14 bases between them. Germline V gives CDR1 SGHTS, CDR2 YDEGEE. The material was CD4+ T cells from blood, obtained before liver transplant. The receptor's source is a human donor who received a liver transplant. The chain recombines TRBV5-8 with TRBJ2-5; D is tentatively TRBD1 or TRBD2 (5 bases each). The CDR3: CASGMGVRETQYF. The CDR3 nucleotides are TGTGCCAGCGGCATGGGGGTTCGAGAGACCCAGTACTTC.